This T cell receptor (beta chain) was identified during a study of cytomegalovirus exposure and HLA in healthy donors. Study-wide results and caveats: The study recorded 160 or so TCR beta chains that were cytomegalovirus-associated.

Regarding this clone: As yet, its antigen is unknown.

Use of 60 Vbeta and 13 Jbeta primers characterized the PCR. Repertoires were generated with immunoSEQ multiplex PCR, while TCRdb's copy carries only in-frame clones and drops some. The sample has about 130,000 clones; the top ten hold about 2.2%. The specimen was PBMCs. The sequence came from a man aged 40-50 years in good health and CMV-seronegative.

CDR3: CASSYVRGPANEKLFF. The CDR3 DNA reads as TGTGCCAGCAGTTATGTCAGGGGGCCGGCTAATGAAAAACTGTTTTTT. The chain is built from TRBV6-5 and TRBJ1-4; 8 nucleotides line up with TRBD1. J was trimmed by 3 bases and V by 3 bases; bases with no gene match: 6. Germline loops: CDR1 MNHEY, CDR2 SVGAGI. This CDR3 has 16 residues.